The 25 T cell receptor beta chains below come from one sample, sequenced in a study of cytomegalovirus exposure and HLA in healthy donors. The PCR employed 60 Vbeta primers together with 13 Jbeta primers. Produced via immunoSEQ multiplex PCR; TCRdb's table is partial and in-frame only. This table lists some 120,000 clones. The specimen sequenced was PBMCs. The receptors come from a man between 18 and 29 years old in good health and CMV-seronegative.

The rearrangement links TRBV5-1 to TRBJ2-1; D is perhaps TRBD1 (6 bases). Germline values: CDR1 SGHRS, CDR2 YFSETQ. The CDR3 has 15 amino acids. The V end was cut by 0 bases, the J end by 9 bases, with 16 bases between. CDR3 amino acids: CASSLDRVGPGEQFF. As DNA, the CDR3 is TGCGCCAGCAGCTTGGACAGGGTGGGGCCTGGTGAGCAGTTCTTC.

The CDR3 loop is CASNTRTSQYNEQFF. CDR3 in DNA: TGTGCCAGCAACACTCGGACTAGCCAGTACAATGAGCAGTTCTTC. This chain connects TRBV7-2 to TRBJ2-1, with 8 bases fitting TRBD2. V trimming: 7 bases; J trimming: 4 bases; junction bases outside the gene matches: 9. The CDR3 has 15 amino acids. CDR1 is SGHTA and CDR2 is FQGNSA in the germline V gene.

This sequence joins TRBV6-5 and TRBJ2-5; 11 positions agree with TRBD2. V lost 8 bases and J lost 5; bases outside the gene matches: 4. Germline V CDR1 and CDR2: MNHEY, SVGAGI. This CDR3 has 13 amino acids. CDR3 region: CASGGTSGETQYF. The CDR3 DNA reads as TGTGCCAGCGGCGGGACTAGCGGTGAGACCCAGTACTTC.

The CDR3 loop reads CASKGLGSGEKLFF. As DNA, the CDR3 is TGTGCCAGCAAAGGTTTGGGGAGCGGGGAAAAACTGTTTTTT. This chain joins TRBV6-6 and TRBJ1-4; D remains unclear. The CDR3 contains 14 residues. V shed 7 bases and J shed 8 bases, with 17 bases lying between them. From germline, CDR1 is MNHNY and CDR2 SVGAGI (reference sequence).

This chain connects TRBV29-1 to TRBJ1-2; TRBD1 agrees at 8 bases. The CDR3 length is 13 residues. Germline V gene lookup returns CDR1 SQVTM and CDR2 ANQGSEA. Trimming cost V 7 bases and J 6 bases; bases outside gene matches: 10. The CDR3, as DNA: TGCAGCGGGGGTGACAGGGGACAAGATGGCTACACCTTC. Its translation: CSGGDRGQDGYTF.

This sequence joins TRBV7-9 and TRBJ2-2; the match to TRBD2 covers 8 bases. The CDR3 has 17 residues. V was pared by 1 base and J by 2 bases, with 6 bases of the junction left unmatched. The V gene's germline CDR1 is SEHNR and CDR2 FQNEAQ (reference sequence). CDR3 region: CASSLDQLAENTGELFF. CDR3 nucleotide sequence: TGTGCCAGCAGCTTAGACCAACTAGCGGAAAACACCGGGGAGCTGTTTTTT. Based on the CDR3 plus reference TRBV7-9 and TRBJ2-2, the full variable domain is DTGVSQNPRHKITKRGQNVTFRCDPISEHNRLYWYRQTLGQGPEFLTYFQNEAQLEKSRLLSDRFSAERPKGSFSTLEIQRTEQGDSAMYLCASSLDQLAENTGELFFGEGSRLTVL.

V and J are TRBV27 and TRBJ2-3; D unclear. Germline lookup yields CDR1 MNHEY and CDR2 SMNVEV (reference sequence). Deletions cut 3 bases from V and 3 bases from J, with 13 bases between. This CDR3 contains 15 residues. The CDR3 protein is CASSLWLVVTDTQYF. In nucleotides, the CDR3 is TGTGCCAGCAGTTTGTGGCTAGTTGTAACAGATACGCAGTATTTT.

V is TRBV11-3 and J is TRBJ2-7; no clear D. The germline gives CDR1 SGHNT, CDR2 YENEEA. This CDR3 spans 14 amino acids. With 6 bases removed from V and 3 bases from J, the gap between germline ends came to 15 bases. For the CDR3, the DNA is TGTGCCAGCAGTCTTAGATCTTCAAGCTACGAGCAGTACTTC. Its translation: CASSLRSSSYEQYF.

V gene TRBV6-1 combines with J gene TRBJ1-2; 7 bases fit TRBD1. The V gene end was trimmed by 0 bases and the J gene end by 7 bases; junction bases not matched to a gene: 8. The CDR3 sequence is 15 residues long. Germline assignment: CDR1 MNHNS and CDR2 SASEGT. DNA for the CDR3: TGTGCCAGCAGTGAAGCGCTACAGGGGACGGGTGGCTACACCTTC. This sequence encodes CASSEALQGTGGYTF.

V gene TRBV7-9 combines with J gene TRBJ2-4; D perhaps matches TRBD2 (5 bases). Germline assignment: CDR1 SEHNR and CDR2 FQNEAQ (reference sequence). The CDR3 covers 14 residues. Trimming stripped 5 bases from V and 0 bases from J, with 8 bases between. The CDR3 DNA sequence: TGTGCCAGCAGCCCCGGGGAAGCCAAAAACATTCAGTACTTC. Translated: CASSPGEAKNIQYF.

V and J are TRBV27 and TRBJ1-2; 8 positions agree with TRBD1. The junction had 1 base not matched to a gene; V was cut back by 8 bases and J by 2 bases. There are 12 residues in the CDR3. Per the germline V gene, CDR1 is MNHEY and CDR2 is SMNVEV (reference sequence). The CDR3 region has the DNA TGTGCCAGCCGGGACAGGAACTATGGCTACACCTTC. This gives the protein CASRDRNYGYTF.

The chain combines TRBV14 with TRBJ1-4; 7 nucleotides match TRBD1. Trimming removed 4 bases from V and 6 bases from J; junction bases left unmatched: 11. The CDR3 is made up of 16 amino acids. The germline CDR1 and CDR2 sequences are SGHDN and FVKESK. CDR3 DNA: TGTGCCAGCAGCCCGCGACCCGGACAGGAGGATGAAAAACTGTTTTTT. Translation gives CASSPRPGQEDEKLFF.

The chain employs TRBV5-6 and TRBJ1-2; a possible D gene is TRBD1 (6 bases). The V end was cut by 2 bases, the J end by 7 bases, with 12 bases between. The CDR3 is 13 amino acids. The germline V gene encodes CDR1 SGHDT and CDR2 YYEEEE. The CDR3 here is CASSLPQGSGYTF. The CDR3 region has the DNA TGTGCCAGCAGCTTACCACAGGGTTCTGGCTACACCTTC. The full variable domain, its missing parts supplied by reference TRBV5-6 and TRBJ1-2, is DAGVTQSPTHLIKTRGQQVTLRCSPKSGHDTVSWYQQALGQGPQFIFQYYEEEERQRGNFPDRFSGHQFPNYSSELNVNALLLGDSALYLCASSLPQGSGYTFGSGTRLTVV.

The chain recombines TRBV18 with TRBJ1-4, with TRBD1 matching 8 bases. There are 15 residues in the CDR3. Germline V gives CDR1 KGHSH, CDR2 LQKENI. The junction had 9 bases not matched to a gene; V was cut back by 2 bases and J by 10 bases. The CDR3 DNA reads TGTGCCAGCTCACCAACGACAGGGGATGACGGAAAACTGTTTTTT. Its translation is CASSPTTGDDGKLFF. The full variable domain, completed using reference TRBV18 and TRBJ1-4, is NAGVMQNPRHLVRRRGQEARLRCSPMKGHSHVYWYRQLPEEGLKFMVYLQKENIIDESGMPKERFSAEFPKEGPSILRIQQVVRGDSAAYFCASSPTTGDDGKLFFGSGTQLSVL.

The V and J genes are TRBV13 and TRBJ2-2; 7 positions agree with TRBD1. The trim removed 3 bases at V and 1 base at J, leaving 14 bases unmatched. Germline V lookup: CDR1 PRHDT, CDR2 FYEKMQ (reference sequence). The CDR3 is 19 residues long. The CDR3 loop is CASSFRPLGTVGNTGELFF. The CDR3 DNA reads TGTGCCAGCAGCTTCAGACCTCTAGGGACAGTAGGGAACACCGGGGAGCTGTTTTTT.

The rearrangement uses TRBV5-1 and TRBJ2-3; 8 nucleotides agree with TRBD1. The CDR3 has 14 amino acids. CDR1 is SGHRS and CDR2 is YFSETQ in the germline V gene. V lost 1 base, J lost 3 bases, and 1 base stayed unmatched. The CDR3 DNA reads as TGCGCCAGCAGCTTGCGGACAGGGACAGATACGCAGTATTTT. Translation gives CASSLRTGTDTQYF.

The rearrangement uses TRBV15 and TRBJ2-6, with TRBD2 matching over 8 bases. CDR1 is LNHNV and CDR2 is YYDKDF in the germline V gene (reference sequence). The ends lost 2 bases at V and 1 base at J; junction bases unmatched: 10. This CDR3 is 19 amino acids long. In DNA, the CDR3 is TGTGCCACCAGCAGATTCGGGGAGAGCGGGAGTTCTGGGGCCAACGTCCTGACTTTC. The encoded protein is CATSRFGESGSSGANVLTF.

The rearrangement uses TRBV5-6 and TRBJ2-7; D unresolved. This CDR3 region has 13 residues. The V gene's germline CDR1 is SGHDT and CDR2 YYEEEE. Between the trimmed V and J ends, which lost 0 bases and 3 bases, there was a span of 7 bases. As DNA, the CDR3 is TGTGCCAGCAGCTTGGCAGGCAGCTACGAGCAGTACTTC. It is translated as CASSLAGSYEQYF. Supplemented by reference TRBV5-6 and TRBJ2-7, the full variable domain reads DAGVTQSPTHLIKTRGQQVTLRCSPKSGHDTVSWYQQALGQGPQFIFQYYEEEERQRGNFPDRFSGHQFPNYSSELNVNALLLGDSALYLCASSLAGSYEQYFGPGTRLTVT.

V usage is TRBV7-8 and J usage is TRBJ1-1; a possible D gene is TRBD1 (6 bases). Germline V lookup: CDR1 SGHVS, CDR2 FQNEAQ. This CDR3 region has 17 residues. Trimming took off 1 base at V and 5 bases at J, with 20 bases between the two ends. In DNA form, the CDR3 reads TGTGCCAGCAGCTTAGGGGCACCCCCACGAACAGGGACTGAAGCTTTCTTT. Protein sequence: CASSLGAPPRTGTEAFF.

The CDR3 DNA reads as TGTGCCATCAGTGACCAAACAGGTAACACTGAAGCTTTCTTT. Protein: CAISDQTGNTEAFF. This chain joins TRBV10-3 and TRBJ1-1, with a possible D match to TRBD1 (5 bases). Germline CDR1 reads ENHRY; CDR2 reads SYGVKD. The germline V and J ends were trimmed by 3 bases and 2 bases, with 10 bases remaining between them. The CDR3 consists of 14 residues.

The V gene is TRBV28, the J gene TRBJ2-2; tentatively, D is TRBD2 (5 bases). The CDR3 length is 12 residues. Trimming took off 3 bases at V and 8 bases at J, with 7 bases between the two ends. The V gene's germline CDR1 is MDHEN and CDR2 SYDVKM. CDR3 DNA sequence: TGTGCCAGCAGTTTGACGGGAGGGGAGCTGTTTTTT. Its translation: CASSLTGGELFF.

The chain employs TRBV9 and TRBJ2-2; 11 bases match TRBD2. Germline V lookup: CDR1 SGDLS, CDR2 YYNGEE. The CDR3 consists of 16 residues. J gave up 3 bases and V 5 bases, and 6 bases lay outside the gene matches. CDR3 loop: CASRALGLADTGELFF. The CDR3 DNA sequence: TGTGCCAGCAGGGCCCTGGGACTAGCGGACACCGGGGAGCTGTTTTTT.

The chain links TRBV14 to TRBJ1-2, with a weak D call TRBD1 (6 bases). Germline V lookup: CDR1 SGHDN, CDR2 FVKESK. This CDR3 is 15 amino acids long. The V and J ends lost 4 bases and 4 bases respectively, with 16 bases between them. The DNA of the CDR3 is TGTGCCAGCAGCCTCGATGGACAGCAACCCTATGGCTACACCTTC. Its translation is CASSLDGQQPYGYTF.

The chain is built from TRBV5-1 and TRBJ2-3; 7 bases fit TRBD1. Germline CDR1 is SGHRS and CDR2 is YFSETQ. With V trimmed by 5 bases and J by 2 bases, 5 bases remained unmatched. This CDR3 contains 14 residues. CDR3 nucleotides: TGCGCCAGCAGAGACAGGGCGCACACAGATACGCAGTATTTT. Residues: CASRDRAHTDTQYF. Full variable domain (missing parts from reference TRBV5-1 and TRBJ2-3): KAGVTQTPRYLIKTRGQQVTLSCSPISGHRSVSWYQQTPGQGLQFLFEYFSETQRNKGNFPGRFSGRQFSNSRSEMNVSTLELGDSALYLCASRDRAHTDTQYFGPGTRLTVL.

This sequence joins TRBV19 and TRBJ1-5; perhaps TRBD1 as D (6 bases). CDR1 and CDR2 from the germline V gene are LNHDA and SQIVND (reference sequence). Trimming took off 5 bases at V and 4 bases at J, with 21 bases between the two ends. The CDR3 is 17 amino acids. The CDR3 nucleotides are TGTGCCAGTAGTCCCCTAGGGGGTCCGAATAAGAATCAGCCCCAGCATTTT. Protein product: CASSPLGGPNKNQPQHF.